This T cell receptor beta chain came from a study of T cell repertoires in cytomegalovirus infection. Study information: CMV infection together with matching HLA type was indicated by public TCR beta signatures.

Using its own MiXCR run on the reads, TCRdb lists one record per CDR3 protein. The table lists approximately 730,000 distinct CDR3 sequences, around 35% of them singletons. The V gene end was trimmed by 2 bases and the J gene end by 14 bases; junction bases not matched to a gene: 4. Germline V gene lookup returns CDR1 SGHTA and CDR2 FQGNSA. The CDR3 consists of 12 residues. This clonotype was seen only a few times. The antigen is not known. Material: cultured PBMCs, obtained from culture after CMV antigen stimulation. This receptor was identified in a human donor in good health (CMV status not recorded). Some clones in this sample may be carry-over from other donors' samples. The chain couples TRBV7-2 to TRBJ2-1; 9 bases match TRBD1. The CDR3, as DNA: TGTGCCAGCAGCTTAAGGGACAGGGAAGAGTTCTTC. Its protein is CASSLRDREEFF. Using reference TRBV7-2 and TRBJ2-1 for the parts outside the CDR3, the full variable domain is GAGVSQSPSNKVTEKGKDVELRCDPISGHTALYWYRQSLGQGLEFLIYFQGNSAPDKSGLPSDRFSAERTGGSVSTLTIQRTQQEDSAVYLCASSLRDREEFFGPGTRLTVL.